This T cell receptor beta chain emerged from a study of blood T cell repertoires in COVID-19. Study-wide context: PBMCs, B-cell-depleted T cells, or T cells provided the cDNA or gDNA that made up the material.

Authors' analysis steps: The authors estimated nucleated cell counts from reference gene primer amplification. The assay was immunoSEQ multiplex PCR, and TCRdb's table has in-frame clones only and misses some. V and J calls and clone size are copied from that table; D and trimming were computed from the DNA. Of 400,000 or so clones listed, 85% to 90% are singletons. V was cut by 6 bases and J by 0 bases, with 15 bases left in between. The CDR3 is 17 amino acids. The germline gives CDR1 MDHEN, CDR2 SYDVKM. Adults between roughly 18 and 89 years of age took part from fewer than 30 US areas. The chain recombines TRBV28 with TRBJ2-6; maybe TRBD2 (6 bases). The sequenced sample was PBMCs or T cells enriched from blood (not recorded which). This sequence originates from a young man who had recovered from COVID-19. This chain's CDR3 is CASSTPGLTSGANVLTF. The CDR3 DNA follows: TGTGCCAGCAGCACACCGGGACTTACCTCTGGGGCCAACGTCCTGACTTTC.